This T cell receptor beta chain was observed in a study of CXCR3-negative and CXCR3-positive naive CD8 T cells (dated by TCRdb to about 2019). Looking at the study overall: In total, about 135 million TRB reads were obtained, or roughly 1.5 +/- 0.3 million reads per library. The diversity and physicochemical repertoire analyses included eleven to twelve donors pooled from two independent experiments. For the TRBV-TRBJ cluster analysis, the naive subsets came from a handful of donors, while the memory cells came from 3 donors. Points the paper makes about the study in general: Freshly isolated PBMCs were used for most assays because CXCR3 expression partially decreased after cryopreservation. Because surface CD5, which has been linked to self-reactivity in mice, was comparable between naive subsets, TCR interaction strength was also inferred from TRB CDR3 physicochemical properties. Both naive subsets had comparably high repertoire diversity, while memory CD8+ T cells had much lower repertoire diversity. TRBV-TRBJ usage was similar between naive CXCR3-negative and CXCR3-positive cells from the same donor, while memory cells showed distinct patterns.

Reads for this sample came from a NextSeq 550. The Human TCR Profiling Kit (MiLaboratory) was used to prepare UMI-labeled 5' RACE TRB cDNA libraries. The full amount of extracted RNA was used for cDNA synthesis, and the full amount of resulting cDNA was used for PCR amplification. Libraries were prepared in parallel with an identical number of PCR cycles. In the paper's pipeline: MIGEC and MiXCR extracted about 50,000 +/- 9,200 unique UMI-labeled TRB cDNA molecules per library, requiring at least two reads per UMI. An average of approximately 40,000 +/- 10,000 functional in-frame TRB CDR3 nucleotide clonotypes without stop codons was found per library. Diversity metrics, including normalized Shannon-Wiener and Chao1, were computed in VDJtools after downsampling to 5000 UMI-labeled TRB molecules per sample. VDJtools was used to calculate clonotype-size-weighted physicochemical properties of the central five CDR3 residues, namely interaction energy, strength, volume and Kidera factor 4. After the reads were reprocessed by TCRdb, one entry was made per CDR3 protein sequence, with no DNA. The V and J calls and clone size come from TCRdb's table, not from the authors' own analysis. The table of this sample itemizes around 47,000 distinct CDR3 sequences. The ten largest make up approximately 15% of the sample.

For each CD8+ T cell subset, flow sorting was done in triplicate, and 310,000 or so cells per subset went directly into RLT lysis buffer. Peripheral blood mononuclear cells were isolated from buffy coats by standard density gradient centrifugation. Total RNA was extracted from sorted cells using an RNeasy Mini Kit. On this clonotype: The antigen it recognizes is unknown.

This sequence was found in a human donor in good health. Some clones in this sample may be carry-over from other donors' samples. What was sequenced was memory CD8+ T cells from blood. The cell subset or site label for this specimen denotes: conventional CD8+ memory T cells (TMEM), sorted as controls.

This receptor carries the CDR3 CASSWEDRLFDNEQFF. The rearranged chain carries TRBV5-5 and TRBJ2-1; the D gene TCRdb calls, TRBD1, cannot be checked with no DNA. The CDR3 holds 16 amino acids from the cysteine to the phenylalanine. DNA was not recorded. The germline V gene (reference sequence) sets CDR1 to SGHKS and CDR2 to YYEKEE.